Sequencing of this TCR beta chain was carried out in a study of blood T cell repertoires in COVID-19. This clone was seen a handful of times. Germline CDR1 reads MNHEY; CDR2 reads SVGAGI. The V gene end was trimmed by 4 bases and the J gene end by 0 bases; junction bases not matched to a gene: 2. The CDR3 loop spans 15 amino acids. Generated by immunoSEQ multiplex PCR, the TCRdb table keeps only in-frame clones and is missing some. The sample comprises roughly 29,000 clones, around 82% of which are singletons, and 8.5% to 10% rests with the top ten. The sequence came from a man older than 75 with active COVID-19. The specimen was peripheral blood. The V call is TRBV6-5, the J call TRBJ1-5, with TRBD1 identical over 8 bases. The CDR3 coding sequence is TGTGCCAGCAGTTCGACAGGGGTTAGCAATCAGCCCCAGCATTTT. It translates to CASSSTGVSNQPQHF.